The rows below give T cell receptor beta chains drawn from one sample of a study of shared clonotypes between healthy human individuals. The data were produced by immunoSEQ multiplex PCR, yet TCRdb's version contains in-frame clones alone and is incomplete. This sample yields about 520,000 clones, of which around 73% are seen a single time; about 12% belongs to the top ten. Sequenced sample: PBMCs. The receptors shown here come from a woman aged 40 to 50 in good health. Some clones in this sample may be carry-over from other donors' samples. Each CDR3 is given with its conserved first and last residue. The order of the fields is CDR3 DNA, CDR3 protein, D gene, J gene, V gene, clone size, CDR3 length. The D gene is left open where the match is weak. Not all rows give a size; the values are once, few, many and, for expanded clones, a class.

CDR3nt: TGTGCCAGCAGTTCATTTAGCGGGATCGACTACGAGCAGTACTTC
CDR3aa: CASSSFSGIDYEQYF
d_gene: TRBD2
j_gene: TRBJ2-7
v_gene: TRBV28
abundance: -
len: 15

CDR3nt: TGCGCCAGACCGGGACAGAAGTATGGCTACACCTTC
CDR3aa: CARPGQKYGYTF
d_gene: TRBD1
j_gene: TRBJ1-2
v_gene: TRBV10-1
abundance: -
len: 12

CDR3nt: TGCGCCAGCAGCTTGACGGGGCCCCCAGATGAGCAGTTCTTC
CDR3aa: CASSLTGPPDEQFF
d_gene: -
j_gene: TRBJ2-1
v_gene: TRBV5-1
abundance: many
len: 14

CDR3nt: TGTGCCAGTAGTATAGATGGGGGGCTTTACGATCAGCCCCAGCATTTT
CDR3aa: CASSIDGGLYDQPQHF
d_gene: -
j_gene: TRBJ1-5
v_gene: TRBV19
abundance: few
len: 16

CDR3nt: TGTGCCAGTAGTCGGACTAGCGGGGGAAGCTCCTACGAGCAGTACTTC
CDR3aa: CASSRTSGGSSYEQYF
d_gene: TRBD2
j_gene: TRBJ2-7
v_gene: TRBV19
abundance: -
len: 16

CDR3nt: TGTGCCAGCAGTTACCAGCCGGGGAGCACTGAAGCTTTCTTT
CDR3aa: CASSYQPGSTEAFF
d_gene: -
j_gene: TRBJ1-1
v_gene: TRBV6-5
abundance: -
len: 14

CDR3nt: TGTGCCAGCAGTTTATTAGCCGGGGAGCTGTTTTTT
CDR3aa: CASSLLAGELFF
d_gene: -
j_gene: TRBJ2-2
v_gene: TRBV27
abundance: few
len: 12

CDR3nt: TGTGCCAGCAGCTTAAGTAGTCACTTAAGCACTGAAGCTTTCTTT
CDR3aa: CASSLSSHLSTEAFF
d_gene: -
j_gene: TRBJ1-1
v_gene: TRBV7-9
abundance: once
len: 15

CDR3nt: TGTGCCAGCAGCGTAGCTAGGACAGGGGGCATTGAGGAGCAGTACTTC
CDR3aa: CASSVARTGGIEEQYF
d_gene: TRBD1
j_gene: TRBJ2-7
v_gene: TRBV9
abundance: -
len: 16

CDR3nt: TGTGCCAGCAGCCTCCGGACAGGGGGCCGCTCTGGAAACACCATATATTTT
CDR3aa: CASSLRTGGRSGNTIYF
d_gene: TRBD1
j_gene: TRBJ1-3
v_gene: TRBV7-2
abundance: -
len: 17

CDR3nt: TGTGCCAGCAGCCGCTCTGGGGGGGTCCTGGGTTACACCTTC
CDR3aa: CASSRSGGVLGYTF
d_gene: -
j_gene: TRBJ1-2
v_gene: TRBV28
abundance: -
len: 14

CDR3nt: TGTGCCATCCAGCAGGGGGCAGGCAGCTATGGCTACACCTTC
CDR3aa: CAIQQGAGSYGYTF
d_gene: TRBD1
j_gene: TRBJ1-2
v_gene: TRBV10-3
abundance: -
len: 14

CDR3nt: TGTGCCAGCAGCGCACAATTCGACAGTAACGGCGAGCAGTACTTC
CDR3aa: CASSAQFDSNGEQYF
d_gene: -
j_gene: TRBJ2-7
v_gene: TRBV9
abundance: few
len: 15

CDR3nt: TGCGCCAGCAGCTTGGGAGCGGGCCAGTGGTTAGATGAGCAGTTCTTC
CDR3aa: CASSLGAGQWLDEQFF
d_gene: -
j_gene: TRBJ2-1
v_gene: TRBV5-1
abundance: once
len: 16

CDR3nt: TGTGCCAGCAGCTTAGACTCAGGGGGTGGGGATACGCAGTATTTT
CDR3aa: CASSLDSGGGDTQYF
d_gene: TRBD1
j_gene: TRBJ2-3
v_gene: TRBV7-2
abundance: -
len: 15

CDR3nt: TGTGCCAGCAGCTTAGCGCTAGGAGGGCCGGCTAATGAAAAACTGTTTTTT
CDR3aa: CASSLALGGPANEKLFF
d_gene: -
j_gene: TRBJ1-4
v_gene: TRBV7-9
abundance: few
len: 17

CDR3nt: TGTGCCAGCACCCAGGGGGCGCAAGCTTTCTTT
CDR3aa: CASTQGAQAFF
d_gene: TRBD1
j_gene: TRBJ1-1
v_gene: TRBV2
abundance: -
len: 11

CDR3nt: TGTGCCAGCAGTGCCATCTTAGCGGGAGGCTACAATGAGCAGTTCTTC
CDR3aa: CASSAILAGGYNEQFF
d_gene: TRBD2
j_gene: TRBJ2-1
v_gene: TRBV6-1
abundance: -
len: 16

CDR3nt: TGTGCCAGCAGTTTTCTAGTCTACGAGCGGCAGTACTTC
CDR3aa: CASSFLVYERQYF
d_gene: -
j_gene: TRBJ2-7
v_gene: TRBV28
abundance: -
len: 13

CDR3nt: TGTGCCAGCCGGGGGCATTCATCGTACACCGGGGAGCTGTTTTTT
CDR3aa: CASRGHSSYTGELFF
d_gene: -
j_gene: TRBJ2-2
v_gene: TRBV7-8
abundance: once
len: 15

CDR3nt: TGTGCCAGTAGTATCCAGGGGGCTCAGCCCCAGCATTTT
CDR3aa: CASSIQGAQPQHF
d_gene: TRBD1
j_gene: TRBJ1-5
v_gene: TRBV19
abundance: -
len: 13

CDR3nt: TGTGCCAGCAGCTTAGGGGGCGGGTTACTAAATCAGCCCCAGCATTTT
CDR3aa: CASSLGGGLLNQPQHF
d_gene: -
j_gene: TRBJ1-5
v_gene: TRBV7-2
abundance: -
len: 16

CDR3nt: TGTGCCAGCAGTGCTCGCGGCTACACCTTC
CDR3aa: CASSARGYTF
d_gene: -
j_gene: TRBJ1-2
v_gene: TRBV28
abundance: -
len: 10

CDR3nt: TGTGCCAGCAGTTCTGACCCGCAGTATTACGAGCAGTACTTC
CDR3aa: CASSSDPQYYEQYF
d_gene: -
j_gene: TRBJ2-7
v_gene: TRBV2
abundance: -
len: 14

CDR3nt: TGTGCCAGCAGTGAATCCGGGAGGGGGAACACCGGGGAGCTGTTTTTT
CDR3aa: CASSESGRGNTGELFF
d_gene: TRBD2
j_gene: TRBJ2-2
v_gene: TRBV6-1
abundance: -
len: 16

CDR3nt: TGTGCCACCGCCGGGGGCAGGGACTACGAGCAGTACTTC
CDR3aa: CATAGGRDYEQYF
d_gene: -
j_gene: TRBJ2-7
v_gene: TRBV10-3
abundance: -
len: 13